The 25 T cell receptor beta chains listed next were all sequenced from one sample in a study of blood T cells in healthy people across ages. PCR was performed a second time for roughly 7 to 11 cycles using a sample-barcoded 5' primer and a J-beta primer mix. Each CDR3 protein is one row after TCRdb ran MiXCR on the 5' RACE reads. The profile covers over 600,000 distinct CDR3 sequences, with over 40% appearing a single time and about 32% taken by the ten largest. The sample was blood. All receptors come from an elderly man in good health.

There are a few counts of this clonotype. V is TRBV20-1 and J is TRBJ2-1; 9 bases fit TRBD2. Germline V gene lookup returns CDR1 DFQATT and CDR2 SNEGSKA (reference sequence). With 5 bases clipped from V and 4 bases from J, the junction kept 6 bases outside the gene matches. The CDR3 covers 14 residues. The CDR3 is CSAPKLAGYNEQFF. CDR3 in DNA: TGCAGTGCTCCGAAGCTAGCGGGATACAATGAGCAGTTCTTC.

This clonotype was counted once. The CDR3 loop is CASRPGTGSEKLFF. In nucleotides, the CDR3 is TGTGCCAGCAGACCCGGGACAGGGTCTGAAAAACTGTTTTTT. The rearrangement uses TRBV7-9 and TRBJ1-4; 9 nucleotides line up with TRBD1. The V gene end was trimmed by 6 bases and the J gene end by 7 bases; junction bases not matched to a gene: 6. Germline V gene data show CDR1 as SEHNR and CDR2 as FQNEAQ (reference sequence). The CDR3 runs 14 residues.

This rearrangement joins TRBV9 to TRBJ2-1; D call uncertain. V was cut by 4 bases and J by 0 bases, with 17 bases left in between. The CDR3 is made up of 17 amino acids. Per germline, CDR1 SGDLS and CDR2 YYNGEE. The CDR3 protein is CASSLLPVASSYNEQFF. The CDR3 nucleotides read TGTGCCAGCAGCTTACTGCCTGTGGCCAGCTCCTACAATGAGCAGTTCTTC.

This clonotype was recorded a few times. This sequence may be a read error, since a much larger clone differs from it by one base. CDR3 coding DNA: TGCAGTGCAGCTGGCGGGAGGGCCTATGAGCAGTACTTC. Protein: CSAAGGRAYEQYF. The chain couples TRBV20-1 to TRBJ2-5, with 9 bases fitting TRBD2. Germline lookup yields CDR1 DFQATT and CDR2 SNEGSKA (reference sequence). Trimming at V came to 6 bases and at J to 11 bases, leaving 13 bases not matched to a gene. The CDR3 is made up of 13 amino acids.

The J gene is TRBJ2-6, the V gene TRBV7-2; tentatively, D is TRBD1 (6 bases). V was cut by 5 bases and J by 3 bases, with 14 bases left in between. Germline V gene lookup returns CDR1 SGHTA and CDR2 FQGNSA. The CDR3 is 16 residues long. In nucleotides, the CDR3 is TGTGCCAGCAGCAGACCACAGGGCCGTGGGGCCAACGTCCTGACTTTC. Protein product: CASSRPQGRGANVLTF.

The V gene is TRBV7-2, the J gene TRBJ2-1; perhaps TRBD1 as D (5 bases). This CDR3 has 14 amino acids. Germline V gene data show CDR1 as SGHTA and CDR2 as FQGNSA. The CDR3 coding sequence is TGTGTCAGTGAACTCAGGGTTGGGGTATATGGGCAGTTCTTC. Its translation is CVSELRVGVYGQFF.

J is TRBJ1-2 and V is TRBV7-2; D call uncertain. In germline, CDR1 is SGHTA, CDR2 FQGNSA. This CDR3 comprises 15 residues. V was trimmed by 4 bases and J by 4 bases, leaving 16 bases between them. CDR3 sequence (DNA): TGTGCCAGCAGCTCCAGAGGGCGGCAGCCCTATGGCTACACCTTC. This gives the protein CASSSRGRQPYGYTF.

The rearrangement uses TRBV7-2 and TRBJ2-7; D uncertain. Trimming removed 5 bases at V and 0 bases at J, with 11 bases between. CDR3 length: 14 residues. Looked up from germline, CDR1 is SGHTA and CDR2 is FQGNSA. The CDR3 DNA reads TGTGCCAGCAGCGTAATGGTAGACTCCTACGAGCAGTACTTC. Amino acids: CASSVMVDSYEQYF.

V gene TRBV29-1 combines with J gene TRBJ2-2, with a possible D match to TRBD1 (6 bases). Germline values: CDR1 SQVTM, CDR2 ANQGSEA. This CDR3 comprises 17 residues. The V end was cut by 7 bases, the J end by 4 bases, with 25 bases between. CDR3 in amino acids: CSAIAPTGTTSTGELFF. In DNA form, the CDR3 reads TGCAGCGCGATTGCACCTACCGGGACAACGAGCACCGGGGAGCTGTTTTTT.

This clonotype has more than one count but fewer than ten. The chain is built from TRBV30 and TRBJ1-4; maybe TRBD1 (5 bases). The germline V gene has CDR1 GTSNPN and CDR2 SVGIG (reference sequence). Trimming left V 0 bases short and J 4 bases short, with 18 bases between. The length of the CDR3 is 17 residues. CDR3 nucleotide sequence: TGTGCCTGGAGTGTATCCACCGTTAGGGGCCGTAATGAAAAACTGTTTTTT. This encodes CAWSVSTVRGRNEKLFF.

This clonotype was recorded a few times. This rearrangement joins TRBV14 to TRBJ2-5; D is ambiguous. From germline, CDR1 is SGHDN and CDR2 FVKESK. The CDR3 totals 15 residues. V was pared by 0 bases and J by 6 bases, with 14 bases between. The CDR3 is CASSQDNSLLQTQYF. CDR3 DNA sequence: TGTGCCAGCAGCCAAGACAACAGCCTTTTACAGACCCAGTACTTC. The whole variable domain, remainder taken from reference TRBV14 and TRBJ2-5, is EAGVTQFPSHSVIEKGQTVTLRCDPISGHDNLYWYRRVMGKEIKFLLHFVKESKQDESGMPNNRFLAERTGGTYSTLKVQPAELEDSGVYFCASSQDNSLLQTQYFGPGTRLLVL.

The rearrangement links TRBV3-1 to TRBJ2-6; D is perhaps TRBD2 (6 bases). Per the germline V gene, CDR1 is LGHDT and CDR2 is YNNKEL (reference sequence). The CDR3 totals 18 residues. Trimming cost V 2 bases and J 1 base, with 15 bases left between them. CDR3 sequence: CASSQNGGSLSGANVLTF. DNA of the CDR3: TGTGCCAGCAGCCAAAACGGGGGTTCATTGTCTGGGGCCAACGTCCTGACTTTC.

This chain uses TRBV20-1 with TRBJ2-1, with TRBD1 as a possible D gene (6 bases). V lost 6 bases and J lost 7, with 16 bases in between. Looked up from germline, CDR1 is DFQATT and CDR2 is SNEGSKA (reference sequence). The CDR3 has 13 residues. CDR3 in amino acids: CSARRFTGNEQFF. In nucleotides, the CDR3 is TGCAGTGCCCGACGTTTTACAGGGAATGAGCAGTTCTTC.

The sample holds a few counts of this clonotype. The V call is TRBV7-9, the J call TRBJ2-7, with 7 bases matching TRBD1. The CDR3 sequence is 12 residues long. The germline CDR1 and CDR2 sequences are SEHNR and FQNEAQ (reference sequence). J gave up 6 bases and V 5 bases, and 4 bases lay outside the gene matches. The DNA for the CDR3 is TGTGCCAGCAGCATACAGGGGCGCGAGCAGTACTTC. It encodes CASSIQGREQYF.

In its sample, this clonotype was seen a few times. This chain uses TRBV5-1 with TRBJ2-1; possible D gene TRBD2, 6 bases. V lost 0 bases and J lost 9, with 13 bases in between. Germline V gene lookup returns CDR1 SGHRS and CDR2 YFSETQ. The CDR3 covers 14 residues. The CDR3 protein is CASSLVGEAGEQFF. CDR3 in DNA: TGCGCCAGCAGCTTGGTCGGGGAAGCGGGTGAGCAGTTCTTC.

This clonotype has more than one count but fewer than ten. The chain recombines TRBV6-6 with TRBJ2-5, with D possibly TRBD2 on 6 matching bases. Trimming removed 6 bases from V and 7 bases from J, with 21 bases in between. The CDR3 is made up of 15 amino acids. Germline V gene data show CDR1 as MNHNY and CDR2 as SVGAGI (reference sequence). CDR3 amino acids: CASRESSSVMGTQYF. DNA for the CDR3: TGTGCCAGCAGGGAATCCTCTAGCGTCATGGGGACCCAGTACTTC.

This clonotype was found many times. The V gene is TRBV6-2 or TRBV6-3, the J gene TRBJ2-1; D unclear. Between the trimmed V and J ends, which lost 8 bases and 3 bases, there was a span of 11 bases. CDR1 and CDR2 (germline): MNHEY, SVGEGT. CDR3 size: 13 residues. The CDR3 DNA reads as TGTGCCAGCGGGCAAGAATTCTACAATGAGCAGTTCTTC. Its protein product is CASGQEFYNEQFF.

The chain has TRBV5-1 and TRBJ2-3, with TRBD1 identical over 8 bases. The CDR3 contains 16 residues. V shed 4 bases and J 5 bases; nucleotides not matched to a gene: 12. Germline assignment: CDR1 SGHRS and CDR2 YFSETQ. CDR3 loop: CASSETGDRGGDTQYF. CDR3 sequence (DNA): TGCGCCAGCAGCGAAACCGGTGACAGGGGAGGAGATACGCAGTATTTT.

On this clonotype: Relative to the germline gene, one junction end is altered; a read error may explain this. The chain is built from TRBV12-5 and TRBJ2-3; TRBD1 might be the D (5 bases). This CDR3 spans 16 amino acids. Germline CDR1 reads LGHNT; CDR2 reads FRNRAP. CDR3 sequence (DNA): TGCGCTAGTGGTTCTCCACAGGAGTTAGGGACAGATACGCAGTATTTT. This translates into CASGSPQELGTDTQYF.

This chain connects TRBV27 to TRBJ2-5, with TRBD2 identical over 12 bases. The V segment lost 6 bases and the J segment 11 bases; nucleotides outside the gene matches: 7. Germline assignment: CDR1 MNHEY and CDR2 SMNVEV (reference sequence). CDR3 size: 13 residues. Here the CDR3 DNA reads TGTGCCAGCAGACTAGCGGGGGGTGTAGAGCAGTACTTC. Translating gives CASRLAGGVEQYF.

This rearrangement joins TRBV7-6 to TRBJ1-6; no reliable D call. V dropped 2 bases and J dropped 8 bases, with 16 bases sitting between them. Per the germline V gene, CDR1 is SGHVS and CDR2 is FNYEAQ. This CDR3 comprises 16 residues. CDR3 protein: CASSLRRGGRDSPLHF. The CDR3 nucleotides are TGTGCCAGCAGCTTAAGGCGTGGAGGGAGGGATTCACCCCTCCACTTT.

This clonotype was recorded once. The CDR3 DNA reads as TGCAGTGCCAGGGCAGGGGTGTCCTTCAACCTTAATGAAAAACTGTTTTTT. Protein: CSARAGVSFNLNEKLFF. V gene TRBV20-1 combines with J gene TRBJ1-4; possible D gene TRBD1, 6 bases. Trimming removed 6 bases from V and 4 bases from J, with 24 bases in between. The CDR3 loop spans 17 amino acids. CDR1 and CDR2 from the germline V gene are DFQATT and SNEGSKA (reference sequence).

This clonotype occurred a few times. The V call is TRBV20-1, the J call TRBJ2-5; a weak D match, TRBD2 (6 bases). The length of the CDR3 is 13 residues. V was shortened by 0 bases and J by 5 bases, with 10 bases between the two germline ends. Germline V gene lookup returns CDR1 DFQATT and CDR2 SNEGSKA (reference sequence). CDR3 loop: CSARDTGGETQYF. CDR3 nucleotide sequence: TGCAGTGCTAGAGATACTGGGGGGGAGACCCAGTACTTC.

The chain has TRBV12-3 or TRBV12-4 and TRBJ2-3; TRBD2 agrees at 9 bases. V lost 5 bases to trimming and J lost 1 base; unmatched junction nucleotides: 13. CDR3 length: 18 amino acids. CDR3 nucleotide sequence: TGTGCCAGCAGTACCAGCGGGACTAGCAGGGGGGGCACAGATACGCAGTATTTT. Protein product: CASSTSGTSRGGTDTQYF.

The chain couples TRBV6-2 or TRBV6-3 to TRBJ2-5; D is possibly TRBD1 or TRBD2 (7 bases each). There are 12 residues in the CDR3. Looked up from germline, CDR1 is MNHEY and CDR2 is SVGEGT. Trimming stripped 5 bases from V and 12 bases from J, with 16 bases between. The CDR3 DNA sequence: TGTGCCAGCAGTCGAGCGGGACAGCTAGAGTACTTC. This sequence encodes CASSRAGQLEYF.